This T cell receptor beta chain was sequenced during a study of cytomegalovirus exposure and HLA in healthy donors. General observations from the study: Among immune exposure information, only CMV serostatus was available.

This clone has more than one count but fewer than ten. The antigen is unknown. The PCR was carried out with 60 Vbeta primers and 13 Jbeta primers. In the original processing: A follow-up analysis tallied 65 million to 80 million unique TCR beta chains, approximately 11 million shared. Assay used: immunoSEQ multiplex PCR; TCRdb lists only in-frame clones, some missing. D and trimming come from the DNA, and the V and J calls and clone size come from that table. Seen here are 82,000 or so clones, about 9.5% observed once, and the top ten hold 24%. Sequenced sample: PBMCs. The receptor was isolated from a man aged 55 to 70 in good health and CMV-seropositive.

Here the CDR3 DNA reads TGTGCCAGTTCTAAGCGGGGCGAGAACACCGGGGAGCTGTTTTTT. Encoded protein: CASSKRGENTGELFF. This chain uses TRBV19 with TRBJ2-2; 7 bases match TRBD2. This CDR3 region has 15 residues. Unmatched junction bases numbered 7, after V lost 8 bases and J lost 1 base. Per germline, CDR1 LNHDA and CDR2 SQIVND (reference sequence).